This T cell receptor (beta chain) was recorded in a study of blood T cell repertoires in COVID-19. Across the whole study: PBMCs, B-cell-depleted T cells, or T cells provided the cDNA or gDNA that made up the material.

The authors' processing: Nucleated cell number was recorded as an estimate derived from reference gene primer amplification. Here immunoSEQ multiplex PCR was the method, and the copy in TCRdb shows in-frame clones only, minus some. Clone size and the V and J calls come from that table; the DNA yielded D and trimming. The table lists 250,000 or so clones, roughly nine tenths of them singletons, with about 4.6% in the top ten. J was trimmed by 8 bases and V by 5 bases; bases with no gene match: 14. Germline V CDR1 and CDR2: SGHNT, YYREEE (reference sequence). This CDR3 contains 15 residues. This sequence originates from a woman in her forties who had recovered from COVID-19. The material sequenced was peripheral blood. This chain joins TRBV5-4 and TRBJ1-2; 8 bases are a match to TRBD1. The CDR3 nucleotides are TGTGCCAGCAGAATTCGGGGCAGGGGGCGCGAGGGCTACACCTTC. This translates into CASRIRGRGREGYTF. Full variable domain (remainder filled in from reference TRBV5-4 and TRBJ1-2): ETGVTQSPTHLIKTRGQQVTLRCSSQSGHNTVSWYQQALGQGPQFIFQYYREEENGRGNFPPRFSGLQFPNYSSELNVNALELDDSALYLCASRIRGRGREGYTFGSGTRLTVV.